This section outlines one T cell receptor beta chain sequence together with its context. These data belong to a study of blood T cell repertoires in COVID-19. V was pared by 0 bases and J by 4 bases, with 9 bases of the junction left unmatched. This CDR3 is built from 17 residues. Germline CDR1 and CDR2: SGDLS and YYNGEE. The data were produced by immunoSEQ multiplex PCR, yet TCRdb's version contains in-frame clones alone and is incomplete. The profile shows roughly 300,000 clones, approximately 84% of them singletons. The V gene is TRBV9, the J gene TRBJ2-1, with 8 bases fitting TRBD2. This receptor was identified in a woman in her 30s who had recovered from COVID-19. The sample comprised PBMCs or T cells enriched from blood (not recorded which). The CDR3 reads CASSVGPRGALYNEQFF. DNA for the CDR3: TGTGCCAGCAGCGTAGGGCCGCGGGGGGCCCTATACAATGAGCAGTTCTTC. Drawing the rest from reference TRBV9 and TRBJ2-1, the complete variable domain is DSGVTQTPKHLITATGQRVTLRCSPRSGDLSVYWYQQSLDQGLQFLIQYYNGEERAKGNILERFSAQQFPDLHSELNLSSLELGDSALYFCASSVGPRGALYNEQFFGPGTRLTVL.